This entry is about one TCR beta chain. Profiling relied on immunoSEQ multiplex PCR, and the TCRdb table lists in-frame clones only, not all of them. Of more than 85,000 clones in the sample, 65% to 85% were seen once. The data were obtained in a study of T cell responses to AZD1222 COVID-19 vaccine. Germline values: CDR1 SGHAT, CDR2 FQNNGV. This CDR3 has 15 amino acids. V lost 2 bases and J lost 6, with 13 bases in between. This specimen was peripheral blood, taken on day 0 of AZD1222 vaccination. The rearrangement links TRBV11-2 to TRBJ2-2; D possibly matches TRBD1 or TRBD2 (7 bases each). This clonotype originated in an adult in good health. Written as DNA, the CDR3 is TGTGCCAGCAGCTTACAGCAGGGGGGGGCCGGGGAGCTGTTTTTT. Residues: CASSLQQGGAGELFF.